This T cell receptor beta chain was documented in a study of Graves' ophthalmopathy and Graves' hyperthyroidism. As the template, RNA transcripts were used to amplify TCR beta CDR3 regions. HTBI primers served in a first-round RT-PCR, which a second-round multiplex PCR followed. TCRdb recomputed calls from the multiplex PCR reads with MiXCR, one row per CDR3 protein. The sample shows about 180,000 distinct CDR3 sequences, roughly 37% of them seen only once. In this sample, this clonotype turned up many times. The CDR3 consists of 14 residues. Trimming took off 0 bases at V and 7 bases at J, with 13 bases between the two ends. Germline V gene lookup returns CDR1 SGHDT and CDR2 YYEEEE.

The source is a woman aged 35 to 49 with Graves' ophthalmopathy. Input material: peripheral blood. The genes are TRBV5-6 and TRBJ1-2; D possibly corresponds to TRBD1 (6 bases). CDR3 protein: CASSLEDRLGGYTF. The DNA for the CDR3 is TGTGCCAGCAGCTTGGAAGACAGGCTAGGTGGCTACACCTTC. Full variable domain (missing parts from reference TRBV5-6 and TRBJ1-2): DAGVTQSPTHLIKTRGQQVTLRCSPKSGHDTVSWYQQALGQGPQFIFQYYEEEERQRGNFPDRFSGHQFPNYSSELNVNALLLGDSALYLCASSLEDRLGGYTFGSGTRLTVV.